Below, 17 T cell receptor beta chains from the same sample are listed, as sequenced in a study of human versus mouse CDR3 diversity and MHC coevolution. Repertoires were generated with immunoSEQ multiplex PCR, while TCRdb's copy carries only in-frame clones and drops some. The sample carries 75,000 to 90,000 clones, approximately 92% recorded once. Sequencing used naive CD4+ T cells from blood. Subset specified: CD45RO-negative CD62L-positive naive CD4 T cells. Receptors were obtained from a person aged 30 to 70 in good health.

As to this clone: Other nucleotide sequences from this sample produce the same CDR3. The gene calls are TRBV27 and TRBJ1-5, with D possibly TRBD1 on 5 matching bases. The germline CDR1 and CDR2 sequences are MNHEY and SMNVEV (reference sequence). V lost 2 bases to trimming and J lost 0 bases, with 8 bases between them. The length of the CDR3 is 15 residues. CDR3 nucleotide sequence: TGTGCCAGCAGTTTAGGGGGGAATAGCAATCAGCCCCAGCATTTT. Translation gives CASSLGGNSNQPQHF.

J is TRBJ1-2 and V is TRBV10-3; tentatively, D is TRBD1 (5 bases). The CDR3 consists of 14 residues. The V end lost 2 bases, the J end lost 3 bases, and 10 bases lay between the germline ends. From germline, CDR1 is ENHRY and CDR2 SYGVKD. The DNA for the CDR3 is TGTGCCATCAGTGAGGACAGTTCGTACTATGGCTACACCTTC. It encodes CAISEDSSYYGYTF.

The chain recombines TRBV27 with TRBJ1-1; perhaps TRBD1 as D (5 bases). This CDR3 has 16 amino acids. Germline loops: CDR1 MNHEY, CDR2 SMNVEV (reference sequence). V was trimmed by 3 bases and J by 5 bases, leaving 19 bases between them. The CDR3 sequence: CASSFTSAQGNTEAFF. CDR3 coding DNA: TGTGCCAGCAGTTTTACCTCCGCGCAGGGTAATACTGAAGCTTTCTTT.

V usage is TRBV7-9 and J usage is TRBJ2-3, with TRBD2 identical over 9 bases. J gave up 4 bases and V 3 bases, and 2 bases lay outside the gene matches. In germline, CDR1 is SEHNR, CDR2 FQNEAQ (reference sequence). The CDR3 spans 14 residues. The CDR3 DNA reads as TGTGCCAGCAGCTTTAGCGGGAGTTCAGATACGCAGTATTTT. Translating gives CASSFSGSSDTQYF.

This chain links TRBV5-1 with TRBJ1-2, with TRBD1 matching 10 bases. This CDR3 is 15 amino acids long. Trimming cost V 1 base and J 8 bases; bases outside gene matches: 8. Germline V CDR1 and CDR2: SGHRS, YFSETQ. The CDR3 DNA follows: TGCGCCAGCAGCTTGCTGACAGGGGGCAATGGGGGCTACACCTTC. Translated: CASSLLTGGNGGYTF.

This clone was picked up one time. The junction shows a germline mismatch at one end, possibly a read error. This sample includes further DNA sequences coding for the same CDR3. The V gene is TRBV19, the J gene TRBJ2-3; 10 positions match TRBD1. Looked up from germline, CDR1 is LNHDA and CDR2 is SQIVND (reference sequence). The length of the CDR3 is 15 residues. CDR3 DNA: TGTGCCAGTAGTACCCGGGACAGGGGCGCAGATACGCAGTATTTC. The encoded protein is CASSTRDRGADTQYF. Variable domain in full (rest from reference TRBV19 and TRBJ2-3): DGGITQSPKYLFRKEGQNVTLSCEQNLNHDAMYWYRQDPGQGLRLIYYSQIVNDFQKGDIAEGYSVSREKKESFPLTVTSAQKNPTAFYLCASSTRDRGADTQYFGPGTRLTVL.

V gene TRBV27 combines with J gene TRBJ1-2, with 9 positions matching TRBD1. The J segment lost 2 bases and the V segment lost 3 bases, leaving 7 bases of the junction unmatched. This CDR3 contains 16 residues. The germline V gene has CDR1 MNHEY and CDR2 SMNVEV (reference sequence). In DNA, the CDR3 is TGTGCCAGCAGTTTTGATCCGGACAGGGGAAACTATGGCTACACCTTC. This gives the protein CASSFDPDRGNYGYTF.

The V and J genes are TRBV30 and TRBJ2-5; D is possibly TRBD1 (6 bases). The CDR3 length is 13 residues. V shed 6 bases and J shed 4 bases, with 15 bases lying between them. From germline, CDR1 is GTSNPN and CDR2 SVGIG (reference sequence). DNA of the CDR3: TGTGCCTGCGTAACAGGGAAACGAGAGACCCAGTACTTC. Encoded protein: CACVTGKRETQYF.

This chain joins TRBV2 and TRBJ2-2, with a weak D call TRBD1 (5 bases). This CDR3 is 14 amino acids long. The ends were cut back, 2 bases at V and 3 bases at J, with 7 bases in the middle. CDR1 and CDR2 from the germline V gene are SNHLY and FYNNEI. CDR3 region: CASSEQGYTGELFF. The CDR3 bases are TGTGCCAGCAGTGAACAGGGCTACACCGGGGAGCTGTTTTTT.

The chain combines TRBV5-1 with TRBJ2-7, with 7 bases lining up with TRBD1. V shed 2 bases and J 3 bases; nucleotides not matched to a gene: 8. This CDR3 comprises 15 residues. Germline V gives CDR1 SGHRS, CDR2 YFSETQ. For the CDR3, the DNA is TGCGCCAGCAGCTTACCCCAGGGGGACAACTACGAGCAGTACTTC. The encoded protein is CASSLPQGDNYEQYF.

The chain joins TRBV19 to TRBJ2-7, with TRBD2 identical over 9 bases. The CDR3 covers 13 residues. CDR1 and CDR2 from the germline V gene are LNHDA and SQIVND (reference sequence). The trim removed 5 bases at V and 5 bases at J, leaving 4 bases unmatched. CDR3 region: CASSWLAGNEQYF. The CDR3 DNA reads TGTGCCAGTAGTTGGCTAGCGGGAAACGAGCAGTACTTC.

The chain employs TRBV7-6 and TRBJ1-5; possible D gene TRBD1, 5 bases. The germline V and J ends were trimmed by 5 bases and 3 bases, with 11 bases remaining between them. Germline V gives CDR1 SGHVS, CDR2 FNYEAQ. There are 14 residues in the CDR3. CDR3 nucleotide sequence: TGTGCCAGCAGCCCCCGGGGGACCAATCAGCCCCAGCATTTT. Translating gives CASSPRGTNQPQHF.

The chain links TRBV5-1 to TRBJ2-6; maybe TRBD2 (5 bases). V dropped 7 bases and J dropped 0 bases, with 14 bases sitting between them. Germline lookup yields CDR1 SGHRS and CDR2 YFSETQ. CDR3 length: 16 residues. CDR3: CASGSERTSGANVLTF. CDR3 DNA sequence: TGCGCCAGCGGGTCAGAGCGGACCTCTGGGGCCAACGTCCTGACTTTC.

The genes are TRBV7-3 and TRBJ1-2; D remains unclear. This CDR3 has 17 amino acids. Germline CDR1 SGHTA, CDR2 FQGTGA. Trimming removed 5 bases at V and 2 bases at J, with 21 bases between. The CDR3 protein is CASSPSILLAGNYGYTF. The CDR3 nucleotides read TGTGCCAGCAGCCCCTCAATATTATTAGCGGGGAACTATGGCTACACCTTC.

The CDR3 nucleotides read TGTGCCAGCTCACCAGCGGGGGCCTACGAGCAGTACTTC. This encodes CASSPAGAYEQYF. V usage is TRBV18 and J usage is TRBJ2-7; 7 bases match TRBD2. Germline lookup yields CDR1 KGHSH and CDR2 LQKENI. The CDR3 is 13 amino acids. V shed 2 bases and J 2 bases; nucleotides not matched to a gene: 0.

This clone turned up a few times. The chain joins TRBV10-3 to TRBJ2-5, with D perhaps TRBD2 (6 bases). V lost 0 bases and J lost 1, with 12 bases in between. The CDR3 consists of 16 residues. Germline-derived CDR1 and CDR2 are ENHRY and SYGVKD. CDR3 amino acids: CAISESRTNPQETQYF. CDR3 coding DNA: TGTGCCATCAGTGAGTCGAGGACTAACCCCCAAGAGACCCAGTACTTC.

V is TRBV7-9 and J is TRBJ1-1, with a weak D call TRBD1 (5 bases). This CDR3 spans 12 amino acids. Germline loops: CDR1 SEHNR, CDR2 FQNEAQ (reference sequence). V lost 1 base and J lost 10, with 10 bases in between. Here the CDR3 reads CASSLEGDAAFF. The CDR3 DNA reads TGTGCCAGCAGCTTAGAAGGGGATGCAGCTTTCTTT.